The T cell receptor (beta chain) under discussion was sequenced for a study of beta chain features in type 1 diabetes. The CDR3 is 16 residues long. From germline, CDR1 is MDHEN and CDR2 SYDVKM. After removal of 3 bases from V and 9 bases from J, the junction contained 13 bases not matched to a gene. Reverse transcribing all isolated RNA meant expressed TCRB transcripts were sequenced. Profiled with immunoSEQ multiplex PCR; TCRdb holds only in-frame clones, not every one. The table has hundreds of thousands of clones, roughly 16% seen once. The sequence derives from a man younger than 35 in good health. Sequenced input: naive CD4+ T cells from blood. The chain has TRBV28 and TRBJ2-1, with TRBD2 matching over 8 bases. For the CDR3, the DNA is TGTGCCAGCAGTTTCGGGTCGGCGGGAGGCCAGAGTGAGCAGTTCTTC. It is translated as CASSFGSAGGQSEQFF.